This T cell receptor (beta chain) was sequenced in a study of blood T cell repertoires in COVID-19. Assay used: immunoSEQ multiplex PCR; TCRdb lists only in-frame clones, some missing. In the table there are 150,000 or so clones, over 70% of which are singletons. Looked up from germline, CDR1 is MNHEY and CDR2 is SVGAGI. The CDR3 length is 15 residues. V lost 3 bases to trimming and J lost 7 bases; unmatched junction nucleotides: 9. This chain links TRBV6-5 with TRBJ2-1; 7 bases agree with TRBD2. The sample taken for sequencing was PBMCs or T cells enriched from blood (not recorded which). The TCR originated in a woman aged 40 to 55 with acute COVID-19. CDR3 amino acids: CASSYAGGSINEQFF. The CDR3 DNA reads TGTGCCAGCAGTTATGCGGGCGGGAGTATAAATGAGCAGTTCTTC.